This entry lists 13 T cell receptor beta chains sequenced from one sample in a study of CD8 T cells in Susac syndrome. Random hexamers primed reverse transcription of about 0.5 to 1 ug RNA. One entry per CDR3 protein, called by TCRdb with MiXCR from the immunoSEQ multiplex PCR reads. The repertoire consists of fewer than 350,000 distinct CDR3 sequences, with roughly 94% occurring once and the leading ten covering about 0.07%. Sequenced input: CD4+ T cells from PBMCs. All receptors derive from a human donor with multiple sclerosis.

The chain links TRBV7-3 to TRBJ2-5; D gene unclear. Between the trimmed V and J ends, which lost 0 bases and 1 base, there was a span of 9 bases. CDR3 length: 15 residues. Per germline, CDR1 SGHTA and CDR2 FQGTGA. CDR3 in amino acids: CASSLTEAPQETQYF. The DNA of the CDR3 is TGTGCCAGCAGCTTAACAGAGGCTCCCCAAGAGACCCAGTACTTC.

The rearrangement joins TRBV9 to TRBJ2-7; 7 bases are shared with TRBD1. The junction had 9 bases not matched to a gene; V was cut back by 3 bases and J by 3 bases. The CDR3 runs to 15 residues. The germline V gene has CDR1 SGDLS and CDR2 YYNGEE. CDR3 sequence (DNA): TGTGCCAGCAGCGCCTCCACAGGGGCAGGCTACGAGCAGTACTTC. Translating gives CASSASTGAGYEQYF.

The V and J genes are TRBV30 and TRBJ2-3, with D perhaps being TRBD1 or TRBD2 (5 bases each). V shed 0 bases and J shed 4 bases, with 11 bases lying between them. The V gene's germline CDR1 is GTSNPN and CDR2 SVGIG (reference sequence). The CDR3 consists of 14 residues. As DNA, the CDR3 is TGTGCCTGGAGTGTACTAGTGGGGGCAGATACGCAGTATTTT. Translation: CAWSVLVGADTQYF.

The chain employs TRBV3-1 and TRBJ2-5, with TRBD1 identical over 8 bases. Per germline, CDR1 LGHDT and CDR2 YNNKEL (reference sequence). V was clipped by 4 bases and J by 4 bases; unmatched bases: 8. CDR3 length: 15 amino acids. This CDR3 reads CASSRGTGLVETQYF. The CDR3 DNA is TGTGCCAGCAGCCGAGGGACAGGTTTGGTAGAGACCCAGTACTTC.

The V and J genes are TRBV29-1 and TRBJ2-1; the D gene is possibly TRBD2 (5 bases). From germline, CDR1 is SQVTM and CDR2 ANQGSEA. CDR3 size: 14 residues. The V and J ends lost 2 bases and 3 bases respectively, with 11 bases between them. As DNA, the CDR3 is TGCAGCGTTGAACTACTAGGCCGCTACAATGAGCAGTTCTTC. Its protein product is CSVELLGRYNEQFF.

This rearrangement joins TRBV11-2 to TRBJ2-3, with D unclear. Germline V gene lookup returns CDR1 SGHAT and CDR2 FQNNGV. CDR3 length: 13 amino acids. Deletions cut 3 bases from V and 0 bases from J, with 4 bases between. CDR3 DNA sequence: TGTGCCAGCAGCTTTCCTAGCACAGATACGCAGTATTTT. Translated: CASSFPSTDTQYF.

The chain links TRBV19 to TRBJ2-5; TRBD1 agrees at 8 bases. Per the germline V gene, CDR1 is LNHDA and CDR2 is SQIVND (reference sequence). The CDR3 loop spans 15 amino acids. Trimming at V came to 4 bases and at J to 5 bases, leaving 9 bases not matched to a gene. CDR3: CASSTTGGVGETQYF. DNA for the CDR3: TGTGCCAGTAGTACTACAGGGGGTGTCGGGGAGACCCAGTACTTC.

The genes are TRBV12-3 or TRBV12-4 and TRBJ2-1; D gene uncertain. The CDR3 extends over 13 amino acids. V lost 5 bases to trimming and J lost 7 bases, with 12 bases between them. The CDR3 DNA reads as TGTGCCAGCAGTCTCAGAAAGGTGAATGAGCAGTTCTTC. As protein: CASSLRKVNEQFF.

The chain is built from TRBV7-2 and TRBJ2-7; D ambiguous. The length of the CDR3 is 13 residues. Germline V CDR1 and CDR2: SGHTA, FQGNSA. Trimming stripped 8 bases from V and 2 bases from J, with 13 bases between. The CDR3 bases are TGTGCCAGCGGCAAACGGGCGACCTACGAGCAGTACTTC. Protein sequence: CASGKRATYEQYF.

The chain employs TRBV5-1 and TRBJ1-1; no firm D call. The CDR3 is made up of 15 amino acids. The ends were cut back, 0 bases at V and 3 bases at J, with 12 bases in the middle. The V gene's germline CDR1 is SGHRS and CDR2 YFSETQ. Here the CDR3 reads CASSLGPLGDTEAFF. CDR3 DNA: TGCGCCAGCAGCTTGGGGCCCCTTGGGGACACTGAAGCTTTCTTT.

The chain couples TRBV20-1 to TRBJ2-7; either TRBD1 or TRBD2 may supply D (6 bases each). This CDR3 comprises 12 residues. Germline V lookup: CDR1 DFQATT, CDR2 SNEGSKA (reference sequence). Deletions cut 6 bases from V and 5 bases from J, with 14 bases between. The CDR3 loop is CSAPRGVDEQYF. The CDR3 DNA follows: TGCAGTGCCCCAAGGGGGGTCGACGAGCAGTACTTC.

The chain couples TRBV19 to TRBJ1-6; TRBD1 matches 7 bases. The CDR3 extends over 14 amino acids. The trim removed 3 bases at V and 6 bases at J, leaving 2 bases unmatched. Germline V lookup: CDR1 LNHDA, CDR2 SQIVND (reference sequence). The CDR3 region is CASSIRGGNSPLHF. The CDR3 bases are TGTGCCAGTAGTATCAGGGGGGGTAATTCACCCCTCCACTTT.

The chain has TRBV5-6 and TRBJ1-6, with TRBD1 matching 7 bases. The J segment lost 5 bases and the V segment lost 1 base, leaving 6 bases of the junction unmatched. From germline, CDR1 is SGHDT and CDR2 YYEEEE. This CDR3 region has 16 residues. Here the CDR3 reads CASSLSGTVNNSPLHF. In DNA form, the CDR3 reads TGTGCCAGCAGCTTGTCCGGGACAGTGAATAATTCACCCCTCCACTTT.